This T cell receptor (beta chain) was found in a study of blood T cell repertoires in COVID-19. Study context: COVID-19 samples, acute and convalescent, were from the United States, Italy and Spain. Sample material is recorded as cDNA or gDNA derived from T cells, B-cell-depleted T cells, or PBMCs.

With V trimmed by 3 bases and J by 3 bases, 0 bases remained unmatched. The CDR3 is made up of 15 amino acids. CDR1 MRHNA and CDR2 SNTAGT come from the germline V gene. In the authors' methods: Amplifying reference gene primers gave estimates of nucleated cell counts. The method was immunoSEQ multiplex PCR; TCRdb's version includes in-frame clones alone and lacks a portion of them. That table supplies the V and J calls and clone size; D and trimming were determined from the DNA. The table records some 74,000 clones, 65% to 90% of them present only once. This receptor was identified in an elderly man with acute or convalescent COVID-19. The chain links TRBV6-4 to TRBJ2-2; 11 bases agree with TRBD2. Sequencing was performed on peripheral blood. DNA for the CDR3: TGTGCCAGCAGTGAACTAGCGGGGGACACCGGGGAGCTGTTTTTT. It codes for CASSELAGDTGELFF.